This T cell receptor (beta chain) was sequenced for a study of blood T cell repertoires in COVID-19. Overall study: Donors in the United States, Italy and Spain gave samples during acute or convalescent COVID-19.

Germline V lookup: CDR1 LGHNT, CDR2 FRNRAP. Trimming left V 1 base short and J 7 bases short, with 10 bases between. The CDR3 loop spans 13 amino acids. Original processing methods: Counts of nucleated cells, estimated from reference gene primer amplification, were obtained. Clones were sequenced by immunoSEQ multiplex PCR, and TCRdb holds only the in-frame ones, with some missing. V and J calls and clone size come straight from that table; D and trimming were deduced from the DNA. The data contain about 180,000 clones, 87% of them seen just once; the ten biggest clones take up 2.5%. Material: peripheral blood. The source is a man aged 35-49 years with active or convalescent COVID-19. V usage is TRBV12-5 and J usage is TRBJ1-2, with TRBD1 as a possible D gene (6 bases). The CDR3 sequence is CASGLAGGAGYTF. CDR3 sequence (DNA): TGTGCTAGTGGTTTGGCCGGGGGGGCTGGCTACACCTTC.